These 14 T cell receptor beta chains were all obtained from the same sample, sequenced in a study of T-cell memory formation after mild COVID-19. A single record per CDR3 protein comes from TCRdb applying MiXCR to the 5' RACE reads. This repertoire shows about 58,000 distinct CDR3 sequences, around a quarter found once; its top ten account for roughly 41%. The sequencing sample was made of PBMCs or a T cell subset sorted from them (not recorded which). These receptors were taken from a man aged 18 to 29 who had mild COVID-19 (a few samples of this study predate the infection). Cell type and time point are not known.

The chain combines TRBV5-6 with TRBJ2-7; perhaps TRBD1 as D (6 bases). From germline, CDR1 is SGHDT and CDR2 YYEEEE. V was trimmed by 4 bases and J by 3 bases, leaving 11 bases between them. This CDR3 comprises 13 residues. In DNA form, the CDR3 reads TGTGCCAGCAGCCCAGGACAGATCTACGAGCAGTACTTC. Encoded protein: CASSPGQIYEQYF.

The chain has TRBV4-2 and TRBJ2-6; 7 bases align to TRBD2. Germline lookup yields CDR1 LGHNA and CDR2 YNFKEQ. J lost 0 bases, V lost 4 bases, and 12 bases had no gene match. The CDR3 is 19 residues long. The CDR3 spells CASSPSRRGTFSGANVLTF. CDR3 DNA: TGTGCCAGCAGCCCCTCGCGGCGGGGGACCTTCTCTGGGGCCAACGTCCTGACTTTC.

In this sample, this clonotype turned up a few times. The chain links TRBV6-2 or TRBV6-3 to TRBJ1-1; D is perhaps TRBD1 (5 bases). The V gene's germline CDR1 is MNHEY and CDR2 SVGEGT. Trimming left V 4 bases short and J 5 bases short, with 11 bases between. The CDR3 consists of 13 residues. This CDR3 reads CASSSLRVTEAFF. CDR3 DNA: TGTGCCAGCAGTTCCCTCAGGGTGACTGAAGCTTTCTTT.

This clonotype occurred a few times. The chain has TRBV24-1 and TRBJ2-3; a possible D gene is TRBD2 (5 bases). The CDR3 runs to 15 residues. V was pared by 0 bases and J by 1 base, with 7 bases between. The V gene's germline CDR1 is KGHDR and CDR2 SFDVKD. The CDR3 DNA is TGTGCCACCAGTGATTTGCGGGGAGGCACAGATACGCAGTATTTT. Protein: CATSDLRGGTDTQYF.

This clonotype was counted between two and nine times. This chain links TRBV5-1 with TRBJ2-1; a possible D gene is TRBD1 (6 bases). Germline CDR1 is SGHRS and CDR2 is YFSETQ. V lost 6 bases, J lost 5 bases, and 15 bases lay in between. CDR3 length: 14 amino acids. The CDR3 bases are TGCGCCAGCACGACGGGGACAAACAACAATGAGCAGTTCTTC. Residues: CASTTGTNNNEQFF.

This clonotype was counted only a few times. J is TRBJ1-1 and V is TRBV3-1, with D possibly matching TRBD1 (5 bases). The V gene's germline CDR1 is LGHDT and CDR2 YNNKEL (reference sequence). Trimming shortened V by 0 bases and J by 2 bases, and 16 bases separated the two germline ends. The CDR3 is made up of 17 amino acids. The CDR3 is CASSQEVPWGFNTEAFF. In DNA, the CDR3 is TGTGCCAGCAGCCAAGAAGTGCCGTGGGGCTTTAACACTGAAGCTTTCTTT.

This clonotype was counted between two and nine times. V gene TRBV6-6 combines with J gene TRBJ2-1, with D perhaps TRBD1 or TRBD2 (7 bases each). CDR3 size: 15 residues. From germline, CDR1 is MNHNY and CDR2 SVGAGI (reference sequence). V was pared by 2 bases and J by 9 bases, with 17 bases between. The CDR3: CASSYAGGASSEQFF. The CDR3 DNA is TGTGCCAGCAGTTACGCAGGGGGGGCCTCCAGTGAGCAGTTCTTC.

The chain couples TRBV11-2 to TRBJ2-1; 10 nucleotides match TRBD2. Germline CDR1 reads SGHAT; CDR2 reads FQNNGV. This CDR3 spans 18 amino acids. The ends lost 0 bases at V and 5 bases at J; junction bases unmatched: 10. Here the CDR3 DNA reads TGTGCCAGCAGCTTAGATAGGTTAGCGGGGGGCCTGGACAATGAGCAGTTCTTC. Translation gives CASSLDRLAGGLDNEQFF.

This clonotype has just a few counts. The gene calls are TRBV6-1 and TRBJ2-2; D not certain. Germline CDR1 and CDR2: MNHNS and SASEGT. The CDR3 has 15 amino acids. V shed 2 bases and J shed 5 bases, with 12 bases lying between them. This CDR3 is CASSETPAGTGELFF. In DNA, the CDR3 is TGTGCCAGCAGTGAAACCCCAGCCGGGACCGGGGAGCTGTTTTTT.

The V gene is TRBV7-3, the J gene TRBJ2-3; D is possibly TRBD2 (6 bases). The CDR3 has 15 residues. V lost 4 bases and J lost 1, with 12 bases in between. Per germline, CDR1 SGHTA and CDR2 FQGTGA. The CDR3 nucleotides read TGTGCCAGCAGCTCGAGCGGGTCGGGCACAGATACGCAGTATTTT. Translating gives CASSSSGSGTDTQYF.

This chain uses TRBV10-3 with TRBJ2-3; 10 nucleotides agree with TRBD2. The length of the CDR3 is 15 residues. CDR1 and CDR2 (germline): ENHRY, SYGVKD. V shed 4 bases, J shed 3 bases, and the junction held 4 bases outside the gene matches. The CDR3 DNA reads TGTGCCATCAGTGGTAGCGGGGGGAATACAGATACGCAGTATTTT. This gives the protein CAISGSGGNTDTQYF.

This clonotype was observed at least ten times. This chain uses TRBV7-6 with TRBJ2-3; no clear D. The CDR3 has 15 amino acids. Trimming stripped 2 bases from V and 6 bases from J, with 15 bases between. Germline-derived CDR1 and CDR2 are SGHVS and FNYEAQ. CDR3: CASSLYVMMGDTQYF. DNA of the CDR3: TGTGCCAGCAGCTTATATGTGATGATGGGGGATACGCAGTATTTT. Full variable domain (rest looked up from reference TRBV7-6 and TRBJ2-3): GAGVSQSPRYKVTKRGQDVALRCDPISGHVSLYWYRQALGQGPEFLTYFNYEAQQDKSGLPNDRFSAERPEGSISTLTIQRTEQRDSAMYRCASSLYVMMGDTQYFGPGTRLTVL.

In its sample, this clonotype was seen a few times. The chain couples TRBV2 to TRBJ2-7; tentatively, D is TRBD1 or TRBD2 (5 bases each). The V and J ends lost 6 bases and 0 bases respectively, with 9 bases between them. The CDR3 is made up of 13 amino acids. Germline V CDR1 and CDR2: SNHLY, FYNNEI. The CDR3 DNA follows: TGTGCCAGCAGGGCCGGGGCCTCCTACGAGCAGTACGTC. The encoded protein is CASRAGASYEQYV.

The chain combines TRBV20-1 with TRBJ1-2; D not certain. The V gene lost 1 base and the J gene lost 3 bases, with 12 bases spanning the gap. Germline CDR1 is DFQATT and CDR2 is SNEGSKA (reference sequence). This CDR3 spans 14 amino acids. The CDR3 is CSARGNPGDYGYTF. DNA of the CDR3: TGCAGTGCTAGAGGGAACCCTGGGGACTATGGCTACACCTTC.